What follows describes a single T cell receptor (beta chain). Antigen unknown. At one end, the junction sequence differs from germline, possibly due to a read error. This sample stems from a study of CD8+ T cells in alopecia areata. Study conclusions and caveats: Lesional scalp, notably in alopecia totalis/universalis, had clonality above that of normal scalp. A single nonresponder leaves the baseline CD8+ expansion link to response uncertain.

Treatment noted: oral pan-JAK inhibitor, 5-10 mg twice daily. Peripheral blood and lesional scalp punch biopsies were taken from alopecia areata patients. After isolation, RNA underwent reverse transcription to generate cDNA as the sequencing template. The method was immunoSEQ multiplex PCR; TCRdb's version includes in-frame clones alone and lacks a portion of them. The sample lists 150,000 to 250,000 clones, around 60% occurring once. The CDR3 covers 13 residues. Germline CDR1 reads SSHAT; CDR2 reads FNYEAQ (reference sequence). The gene calls are TRBV7-7 and TRBJ2-7, with D perhaps matching TRBD1 (6 bases). The clonotype was recovered from a human donor with alopecia areata. Sequenced here: CD4+ T cells sorted from blood, sampled at week 4, from a patient treated with tofacitinib. The CDR3 region has the DNA TGTGCTAGCAGCTTAGCACAGGGTCACGAGCAGTACTTC. Its translation is CASSLAQGHEQYF.